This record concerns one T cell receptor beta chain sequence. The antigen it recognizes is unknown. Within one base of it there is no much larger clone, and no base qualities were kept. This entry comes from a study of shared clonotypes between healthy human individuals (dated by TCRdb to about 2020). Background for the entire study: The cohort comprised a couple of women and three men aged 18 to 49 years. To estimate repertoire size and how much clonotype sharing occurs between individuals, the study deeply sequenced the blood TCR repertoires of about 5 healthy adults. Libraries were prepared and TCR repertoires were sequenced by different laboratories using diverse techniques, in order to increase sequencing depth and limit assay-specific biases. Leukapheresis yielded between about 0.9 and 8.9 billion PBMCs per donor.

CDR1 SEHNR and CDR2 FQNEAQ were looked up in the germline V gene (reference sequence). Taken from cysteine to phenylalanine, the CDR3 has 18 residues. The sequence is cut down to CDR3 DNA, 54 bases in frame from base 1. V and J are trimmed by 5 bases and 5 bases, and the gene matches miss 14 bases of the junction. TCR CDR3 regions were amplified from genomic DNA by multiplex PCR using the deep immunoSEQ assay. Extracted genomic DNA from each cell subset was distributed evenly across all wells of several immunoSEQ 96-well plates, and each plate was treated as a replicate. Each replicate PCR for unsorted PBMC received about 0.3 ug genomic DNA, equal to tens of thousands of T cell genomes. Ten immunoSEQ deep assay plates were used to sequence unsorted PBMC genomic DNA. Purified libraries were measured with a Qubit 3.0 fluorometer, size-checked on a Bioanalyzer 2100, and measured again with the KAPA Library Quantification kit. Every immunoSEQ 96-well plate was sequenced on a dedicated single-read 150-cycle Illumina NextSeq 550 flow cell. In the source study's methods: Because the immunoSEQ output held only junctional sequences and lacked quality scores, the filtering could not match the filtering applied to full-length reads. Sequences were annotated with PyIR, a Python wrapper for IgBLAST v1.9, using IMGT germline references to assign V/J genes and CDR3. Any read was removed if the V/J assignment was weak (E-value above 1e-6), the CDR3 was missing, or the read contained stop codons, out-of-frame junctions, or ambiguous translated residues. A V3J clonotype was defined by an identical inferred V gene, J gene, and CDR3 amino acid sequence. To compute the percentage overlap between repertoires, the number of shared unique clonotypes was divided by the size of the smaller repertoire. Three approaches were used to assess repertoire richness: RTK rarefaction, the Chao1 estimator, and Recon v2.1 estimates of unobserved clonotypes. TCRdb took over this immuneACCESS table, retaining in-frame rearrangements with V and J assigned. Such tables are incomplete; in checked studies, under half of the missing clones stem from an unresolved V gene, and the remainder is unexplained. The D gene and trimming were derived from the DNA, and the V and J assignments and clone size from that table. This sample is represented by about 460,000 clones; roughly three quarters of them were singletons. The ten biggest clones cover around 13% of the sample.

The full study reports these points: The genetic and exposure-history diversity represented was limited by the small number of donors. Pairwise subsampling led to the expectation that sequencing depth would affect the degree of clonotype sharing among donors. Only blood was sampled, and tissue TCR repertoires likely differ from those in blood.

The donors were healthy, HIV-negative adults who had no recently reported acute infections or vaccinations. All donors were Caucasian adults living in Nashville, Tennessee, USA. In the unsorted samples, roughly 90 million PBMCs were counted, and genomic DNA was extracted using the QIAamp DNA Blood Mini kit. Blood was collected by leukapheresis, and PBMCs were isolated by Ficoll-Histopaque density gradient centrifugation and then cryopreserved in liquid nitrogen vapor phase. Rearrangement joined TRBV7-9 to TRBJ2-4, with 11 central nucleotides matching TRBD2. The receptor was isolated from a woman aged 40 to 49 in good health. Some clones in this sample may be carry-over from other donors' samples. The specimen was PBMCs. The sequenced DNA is TGTGCCAGCAGCCCCCTAACTAGCGGGAGCCGGTTCGAAAACATTCAGTACTTC. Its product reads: CASSPLTSGSRFENIQYF.